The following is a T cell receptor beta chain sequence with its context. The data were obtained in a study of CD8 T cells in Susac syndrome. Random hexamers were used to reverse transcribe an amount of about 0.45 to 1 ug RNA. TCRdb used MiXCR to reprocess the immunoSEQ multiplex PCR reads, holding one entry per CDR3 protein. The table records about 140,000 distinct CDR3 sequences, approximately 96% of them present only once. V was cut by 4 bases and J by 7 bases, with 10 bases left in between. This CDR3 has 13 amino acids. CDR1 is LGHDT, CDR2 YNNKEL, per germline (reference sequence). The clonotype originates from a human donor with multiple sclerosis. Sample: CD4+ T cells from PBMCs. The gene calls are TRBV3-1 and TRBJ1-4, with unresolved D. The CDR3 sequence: CASSRTEAEKLFF. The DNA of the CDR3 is TGTGCCAGCAGCCGCACGGAGGCTGAAAAACTGTTTTTT.